This T cell receptor beta chain was identified in a study of patients and donors after allogeneic stem cell transplantation. TCRdb re-called the RT-PCR reads through MiXCR, storing one row per CDR3 protein. The sample includes 920,000 or so distinct CDR3 sequences, under 20% of them seen just once. V lost 2 bases and J 2 bases, leaving 16 bases between the germline ends. From germline, CDR1 is SGHAT and CDR2 FQDESV (reference sequence). This CDR3 contains 18 residues. Material for sequencing was blood, either unsorted or a sorted T cell fraction (not recorded which). This chain joins TRBV11-1 and TRBJ2-6; tentative D call: TRBD2 (5 bases). The sequence came from a human donor who was either an allogeneic HSCT recipient or a stem cell or donor lymphocyte infusion donor (not recorded which). It is not recorded whose cells these are; they may come from a transplant donor. CDR3 protein: CASSLRGRRSAGANVLTF. CDR3 coding DNA: TGTGCCAGCAGCTTACGTGGACGGAGGTCCGCTGGGGCCAACGTCCTGACTTTC.